These T cell receptor beta chains were read from a single sample in a study of siplizumab effects on memory and regulatory T cells. Sequenced by immunoSEQ multiplex PCR; TCRdb stores in-frame clones only, minus some. Of 110,000 or so clones in the sample, about 92% were seen once. What was sequenced was CD4+ T cells sorted from blood. The receptors were sampled from a human donor in good health. Both conserved end residues are part of each CDR3. The D gene is left open where the match is weak. Size is omitted from some rows. Given values are once, few, many or a class for expanded clones.

CDR3nt,CDR3aa,d_gene,j_gene,v_gene,abundance
TGTGCCAGCAGTTACTCGAGAAACTCTGGAAACACCATATATTTT,CASSYSRNSGNTIYF,-,TRBJ1-3,TRBV6-5,-
TGTGCCAGTAGACTCCGGACACCTAACACTGAAGCTTTCTTT,CASRLRTPNTEAFF,-,TRBJ1-1,TRBV19,few
TGTGCCAGCAGTTATTGGCACAACTACGAGCAGTACTTC,CASSYWHNYEQYF,-,TRBJ2-7,TRBV6-9,-
TGCGCCAGCAGCCAAGGGAATAGCGGGGGACCGAACACCGGGGAGCTGTTTTTT,CASSQGNSGGPNTGELFF,TRBD2,TRBJ2-2,TRBV4-1,-
TGTGCCATCAGTGAGTCGTTTTCGGGTTTAAACACTGAAGCTTTCTTT,CAISESFSGLNTEAFF,-,TRBJ1-1,TRBV10-3,-
TGCGCCAGCAGCTTGGCTGGGGGCATGAACACTGAAGCTTTCTTT,CASSLAGGMNTEAFF,-,TRBJ1-1,TRBV5-1,-
TGCGCCAGCAGCTTGGGGACAGGGCTCGGTCAAAACATTCAGTACTTC,CASSLGTGLGQNIQYF,TRBD1,TRBJ2-4,TRBV5-1,-
TGCGCCAGCAGCCAAGATAGGGGAGTGAGCACCATATATTTT,CASSQDRGVSTIYF,-,TRBJ1-3,TRBV4-1,-
TGTGCCAGTAGTACCCCGGACAGATATGGCTACACCTTC,CASSTPDRYGYTF,-,TRBJ1-2,TRBV19,-
TGCGCCAGCAGCACAATGACCGGGACAAACTATGGCTACACCTTC,CASSTMTGTNYGYTF,-,TRBJ1-2,TRBV4-1,-
TGTGCCAGTAGTGAGACAGGGGGCTCTGGGGCCAACGTCCTGACTTTC,CASSETGGSGANVLTF,TRBD1,TRBJ2-6,TRBV19,-
TGTGCCAGCACCCAACTGACAGGGGTTGGCTACACCTTC,CASTQLTGVGYTF,TRBD1,TRBJ1-2,TRBV6-5,-
TGTGCCAGTGCAACCACCGGGCCGAACACCGGGGAGCTGTTTTTT,CASATTGPNTGELFF,-,TRBJ2-2,TRBV19,once
TGTGCCACCTGGACAGGGGGCAACGAGCAGTACTTC,CATWTGGNEQYF,TRBD1,TRBJ2-7,TRBV6-1,-
TGCGCCAGCAGCTTTCAGGGGATGTTTTTT,CASSFQGMFF,-,TRBJ1-4,TRBV5-1,few
TGTGCCAGCAGTTACGGGGGGGCGAATAACTATGGCTACACCTTC,CASSYGGANNYGYTF,-,TRBJ1-2,TRBV6-6,-
TGCAGCGTTTCCCAACTAGCCGTAACCTACAATGAGCAGTTCTTC,CSVSQLAVTYNEQFF,-,TRBJ2-1,TRBV29-1,-
TGTGCCAGCAGCGTAGGGGGGTACGGAAACACCATATATTTT,CASSVGGYGNTIYF,-,TRBJ1-3,TRBV7-9,-
TGTGCCAGCAGCCCCCGGACAGGGGGAGAAAAACTGTTTTTT,CASSPRTGGEKLFF,TRBD1,TRBJ1-4,TRBV7-9,-
TGTGCCAGCTCACCACCGGGGGGGGCCCGGCAGTTCTTC,CASSPPGGARQFF,-,TRBJ2-1,TRBV18,-
TGTGCCAGCAGTCCGCCCGGGGGCACTGAAGCTTTCTTT,CASSPPGGTEAFF,-,TRBJ1-1,TRBV28,-
TGTGCCAGCAGTCGGGAGGGCTACAATGAGCAGTTCTTC,CASSREGYNEQFF,TRBD2,TRBJ2-1,TRBV27,-
TGTGCCAGCAGACCCCGGACAGGGAACTATGGCTACACCTTC,CASRPRTGNYGYTF,TRBD1,TRBJ1-2,TRBV2,-
TGTGCCAGCAGAAAGGGGTTCGGGACAGGGGTGGACCAAGAGACCCAGTACTTC,CASRKGFGTGVDQETQYF,TRBD1,TRBJ2-5,TRBV7-6,-
TGTGCCAGCAGCTCCCAGGTCGGGCAGTTCTTC,CASSSQVGQFF,-,TRBJ2-1,TRBV5-8,-
TGTGCCAGTAGTCCCCCCCGGGGATTAAGCTCCTACGAGCAGTACTTC,CASSPPRGLSSYEQYF,-,TRBJ2-7,TRBV19,-
TGTGCCAGTAGTATAGTCCGGCTAGGGCAGCCCCAGCATTTT,CASSIVRLGQPQHF,-,TRBJ1-5,TRBV19,-
TGCGCCAGCAGCTTAGGGGGGACAGATACGCAGTATTTT,CASSLGGTDTQYF,-,TRBJ2-3,TRBV5-1,-
TGTGCCAGCAGCTTGGTGTTGAGCAATCAGCCCCAGCATTTT,CASSLVLSNQPQHF,-,TRBJ1-5,TRBV5-5,-